This entry describes one T cell receptor (beta chain). Antigen: not known. Vbeta (60) and Jbeta (13) primers were used in the PCR. The data were produced by immunoSEQ multiplex PCR, yet TCRdb's version contains in-frame clones alone and is incomplete. Its table records some 47,000 clones. Germline CDR1 reads MGHRA; CDR2 reads YSYEKL. This CDR3 contains 17 residues. The V and J ends lost 4 bases and 4 bases, in that order; junction bases with no gene match: 11. The data originate from a study of cytomegalovirus exposure and HLA in healthy donors. Regarding the study as a whole: Later analysis revealed greater clonal expansion in HLA-associated TCR beta chains than in equally common others.

The chain combines TRBV4-1 with TRBJ1-2, with 11 bases lining up with TRBD1. The sequenced material came from PBMCs. The sequence was obtained from a woman between 40 and 55 years old in good health and CMV-seronegative. CDR3 protein: CASSPRDRGFLAYGYTF. Here the CDR3 DNA reads TGCGCCAGCAGCCCCCGGGACAGGGGGTTTTTAGCCTATGGCTACACCTTC.